This TCR beta chain was captured in a study of T cell responses to AZD1222 COVID-19 vaccine. Findings of the study overall: Repertoires in all cases were sampled only once the peak T cell response had passed. Most donors were white British and more were female, and clonal diversity was possibly underestimated.

CDR3 size: 14 residues. Per germline, CDR1 GTSNPN and CDR2 SVGIG (reference sequence). Trimming removed 0 bases from V and 3 bases from J, with 9 bases in between. This table comes from immunoSEQ multiplex PCR, and its TCRdb copy is limited to in-frame clones, with some not included. The table has about 92,000 clones, almost 90% seen once. Points on this clone: Its matching antigen is unknown.

The V call is TRBV30, the J call TRBJ1-3; D is unresolved. This receptor was taken from an adult in good health. The sequenced sample was peripheral blood, obtained on day 0 of MenACWY control vaccination. This CDR3 reads CAWSVGLSGNTIYF. Written as DNA, the CDR3 is TGTGCCTGGAGTGTAGGACTTAGTGGAAACACCATATATTTT.